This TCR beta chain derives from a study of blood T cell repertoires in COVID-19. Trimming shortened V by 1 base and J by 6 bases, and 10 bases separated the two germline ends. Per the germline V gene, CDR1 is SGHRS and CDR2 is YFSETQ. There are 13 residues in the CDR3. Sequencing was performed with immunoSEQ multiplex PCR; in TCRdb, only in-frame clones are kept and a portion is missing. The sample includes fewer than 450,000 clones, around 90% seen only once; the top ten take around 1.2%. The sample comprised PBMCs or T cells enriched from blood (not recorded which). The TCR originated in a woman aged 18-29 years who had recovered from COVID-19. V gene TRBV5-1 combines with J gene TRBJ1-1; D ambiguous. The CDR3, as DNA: TGCGCCAGCAGCTTGTCAGGTGATCCTGAAGCTTTCTTT. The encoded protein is CASSLSGDPEAFF.